One and the same sample provided the 14 T cell receptor beta chains below, sequenced in a study of T cell repertoires in cytomegalovirus infection. MiXCR was run by TCRdb on the reads, yielding one entry per CDR3 protein. The sample has about 490,000 distinct CDR3 sequences; about 17% are singletons. The sample comprised CD8+ T cells from PBMCs. Receptors originate from a human donor in good health (CMV status not recorded). Some clones in this sample may be carry-over from other donors' samples.

This clonotype was counted only a few times. The chain carries TRBV5-5 and TRBJ2-7, with TRBD1 matching over 7 bases. V was pared by 0 bases and J by 2 bases, with 2 bases of the junction left unmatched. The CDR3 covers 14 residues. Germline lookup yields CDR1 SGHKS and CDR2 YYEKEE (reference sequence). CDR3 nucleotide sequence: TGTGCCAGCAGCTTGGTCCAGGGGGCCTACGAGCAGTACTTC. It specifies CASSLVQGAYEQYF.

This clonotype was counted only a few times. This sequence joins TRBV24-1 and TRBJ2-5, with D possibly matching TRBD2 (5 bases). V was clipped by 5 bases and J by 0 bases, with 6 bases between them. CDR3 size: 13 residues. Germline V lookup: CDR1 KGHDR, CDR2 SFDVKD. The CDR3 here is CATSARDQETQYF. CDR3 DNA sequence: TGTGCCACCAGTGCGAGGGACCAAGAGACCCAGTACTTC.

This clonotype was counted many times. This chain joins TRBV6-1 and TRBJ2-1, with TRBD2 matching over 10 bases. Germline assignment: CDR1 MNHNS and CDR2 SASEGT. This CDR3 has 15 amino acids. The V segment lost 5 bases and the J segment 1 base; nucleotides outside the gene matches: 2. The CDR3 region has the DNA TGTGCCAGCAGTTATAGCGGGAGGTCCTACAATGAGCAGTTCTTC. Translation: CASSYSGRSYNEQFF.

This clonotype was seen ten or more times. The chain has TRBV12-3 or TRBV12-4 and TRBJ1-1; D may be TRBD1 (5 bases). The CDR3 has 16 amino acids. Between the trimmed V and J ends, which lost 6 bases and 5 bases, there was a span of 22 bases. CDR3 in DNA: TGTGCCAGCAGCCCGAAAACGGGGGATTTGATAACTGAAGCTTTCTTT. It translates to CASSPKTGDLITEAFF.

At least ten counts were recorded for this clonotype. The chain joins TRBV5-1 to TRBJ1-1; D uncertain. The V and J ends lost 4 bases and 6 bases respectively, with 16 bases between them. Germline lookup yields CDR1 SGHRS and CDR2 YFSETQ. CDR3 size: 14 residues. The CDR3 reads CASSLRGGSPEAFF. The CDR3 nucleotides read TGCGCCAGCAGCCTCCGGGGAGGTTCGCCTGAAGCTTTCTTT. The whole variable domain, remainder taken from reference TRBV5-1 and TRBJ1-1, is KAGVTQTPRYLIKTRGQQVTLSCSPISGHRSVSWYQQTPGQGLQFLFEYFSETQRNKGNFPGRFSGRQFSNSRSEMNVSTLELGDSALYLCASSLRGGSPEAFFGQGTRLTVV.

Only a few counts were recorded for this clonotype. The rearrangement joins TRBV13 to TRBJ1-5, with D tentatively TRBD1 (6 bases). Per germline, CDR1 PRHDT and CDR2 FYEKMQ (reference sequence). V lost 5 bases, J lost 8 bases, and 13 bases lay in between. The CDR3 contains 13 residues. CDR3 bases: TGTGCCAGCAGCCAGGGGCCAGTCAAGCCCCAGCATTTT. Translated: CASSQGPVKPQHF.

Only a few counts were recorded for this clonotype. The J gene is TRBJ2-7, the V gene TRBV12-3 or TRBV12-4; 7 bases map to TRBD2. V shed 3 bases, J shed 0 bases, and the junction held 2 bases outside the gene matches. This CDR3 has 14 residues. The CDR3: CASSFSSGSYEQYF. The CDR3, as DNA: TGTGCCAGCAGTTTTTCTAGCGGCTCCTACGAGCAGTACTTC.

This clonotype was found many times. The CDR3 here is CASSLGAPGQVDYNEQFF. Here the CDR3 DNA reads TGTGCCAGCAGCTTAGGAGCCCCCGGACAGGTTGACTACAATGAGCAGTTCTTC. The J gene is TRBJ2-1, the V gene TRBV7-8, with 7 bases matching TRBD1. Germline assignment: CDR1 SGHVS and CDR2 FQNEAQ. The CDR3 covers 18 residues. V shed 1 base and J 3 bases; nucleotides not matched to a gene: 12. The full variable domain, with the rest looked up from reference TRBV7-8 and TRBJ2-1, is GAGVSQSPRYKVAKRGQDVALRCDPISGHVSLFWYQQALGQGPEFLTYFQNEAQLDKSGLPSDRFFAERPEGSVSTLKIQRTQQEDSAVYLCASSLGAPGQVDYNEQFFGPGTRLTVL.

The rearrangement links TRBV27 to TRBJ2-7; D is ambiguous. CDR1 and CDR2 from the germline V gene are MNHEY and SMNVEV (reference sequence). CDR3 length: 13 amino acids. Trimming removed 5 bases at V and 2 bases at J, with 10 bases between. CDR3 DNA: TGTGCCAGCAGTCGGACCGCGCCCTACGAGCAGTACTTC. Its translation: CASSRTAPYEQYF.

This clonotype occurred many times. The genes are TRBV29-1 and TRBJ2-7; TRBD2 might be the D (5 bases). The CDR3 is 15 residues long. CDR1 SQVTM and CDR2 ANQGSEA come from the germline V gene. V gave up 0 bases and J gave up 0 bases, with 12 bases separating them. CDR3 in amino acids: CSVEDPRGSSYEQYF. CDR3 DNA: TGCAGCGTTGAAGATCCCCGAGGGAGCTCCTACGAGCAGTACTTC.

This clonotype was observed many times. The chain links TRBV7-9 to TRBJ1-4, with unresolved D. The CDR3 sequence is 13 residues long. Looked up from germline, CDR1 is SEHNR and CDR2 is FQNEAQ (reference sequence). Trimming took off 4 bases at V and 7 bases at J, with 10 bases between the two ends. This CDR3 is CASSYPVGEKLFF. In DNA form, the CDR3 reads TGTGCCAGCAGCTACCCGGTTGGTGAAAAACTGTTTTTT.

Note on this clonotype: It is likely a read error, because the conserved phenylalanine at the end of the CDR3 is missing. DNA of the CDR3: TGTGCCAGCTCACCAGGGTCTGGGGCAAACGTCCTGACTTGC. This encodes CASSPGSGANVLTC. The V call is TRBV25-1, the J call TRBJ2-6, with TRBD1 as a possible D gene (5 bases). From germline, CDR1 is MGHDK and CDR2 SYGVNS. The CDR3 contains 14 residues.

This clonotype was seen many times. The V gene is TRBV7-9, the J gene TRBJ2-5; 8 bases are shared with TRBD2. CDR1 and CDR2 from the germline V gene are SEHNR and FQNEAQ (reference sequence). With V trimmed by 3 bases and J by 3 bases, 0 bases remained unmatched. The CDR3 consists of 13 residues. Here the CDR3 reads CASSLGLEETQYF. DNA of the CDR3: TGTGCCAGCAGCTTGGGACTAGAAGAGACCCAGTACTTC.

In this sample, this clonotype turned up many times. The rearrangement joins TRBV7-8 to TRBJ1-4, with D unresolved. V gave up 8 bases and J gave up 4 bases, with 8 bases separating them. Germline V gives CDR1 SGHVS, CDR2 FQNEAQ. The CDR3 contains 12 residues. The CDR3 nucleotides read TGTGCCAGCGGTTACAATAATGAAAAACTGTTTTTT. This codes for CASGYNNEKLFF.